These 27 T cell receptor beta chains were sequenced from one sample in a study of blood T cell repertoires in COVID-19. Profiling relied on immunoSEQ multiplex PCR, and the TCRdb table lists in-frame clones only, not all of them. The top ten clones hold more than 3% of a sample with approximately 350,000 clones, around nine tenths of them seen once. The source material was peripheral blood. These receptors were taken from a woman aged 18-35 years who had recovered from COVID-19.

The genes are TRBV2 and TRBJ2-5, with a possible D match to TRBD2 (6 bases). Germline V gene sequence: CDR1 SNHLY, CDR2 FYNNEI. The CDR3 is 15 residues long. Between the trimmed V and J ends, which lost 7 bases and 7 bases, there was a span of 22 bases. For the CDR3, the DNA is TGTGCCAGCACCCGCTGGGGCGTGGGAGGTGGGACCCAGTACTTC. This translates into CASTRWGVGGGTQYF.

The chain carries TRBV5-4 and TRBJ2-1; possible D gene TRBD1, 7 bases. Trimming removed 4 bases from V and 4 bases from J, with 15 bases in between. CDR3 length: 15 residues. The germline V gene has CDR1 SGHNT and CDR2 YYREEE (reference sequence). The CDR3 DNA reads as TGTGCCAGCAGCGCCCAGGGGGGTGTATACAATGAGCAGTTCTTC. Its protein product is CASSAQGGVYNEQFF.

This clone was detected only once. The rearrangement joins TRBV6-5 to TRBJ1-3; D is possibly TRBD1 (6 bases). This CDR3 region has 15 residues. The V and J ends lost 5 bases and 0 bases respectively, with 11 bases between them. The germline CDR1 and CDR2 sequences are MNHEY and SVGAGI. CDR3 coding DNA: TGTGCCAGCAGTACGGACAGTAACTCTGGAAACACCATATATTTT. Its translation is CASSTDSNSGNTIYF.

The chain joins TRBV7-6 to TRBJ2-1, with TRBD2 matching over 12 bases. V shed 4 bases, J shed 3 bases, and the junction held 1 base outside the gene matches. The CDR3 is 15 residues long. Germline V lookup: CDR1 SGHVS, CDR2 FNYEAQ. CDR3 sequence: CASSSSGRVYNEQFF. As DNA, the CDR3 is TGTGCCAGCAGCTCTAGCGGGAGGGTCTACAATGAGCAGTTCTTC.

The chain joins TRBV5-4 to TRBJ2-1, with 11 nucleotides matching TRBD2. From germline, CDR1 is SGHNT and CDR2 YYREEE (reference sequence). Trimming took 4 bases from V and 4 from J; bases not matched to a gene: 7. CDR3 size: 16 residues. CDR3 sequence (DNA): TGTGCCAGCAGCCCCGGGGGACTAGCGGATTACAATGAGCAGTTCTTC. Translation gives CASSPGGLADYNEQFF.

J is TRBJ2-7 and V is TRBV5-8; TRBD2 aligns across 14 bases. Germline V gene data show CDR1 as SGHTS and CDR2 as YDEGEE. Trimming took 3 bases from V and 1 from J; bases not matched to a gene: 9. The CDR3 sequence is 18 residues long. Here the CDR3 DNA reads TGTGCCAGCAGCTCCGGGACTAGCGGGAGAAGAGGATCCTACGAGCAGTACGTC. Residues: CASSSGTSGRRGSYEQYV.

CDR3 residues: CASSLQGAVQPQHF. Here the CDR3 DNA reads TGTGCCAGCAGCTTGCAGGGGGCAGTTCAGCCCCAGCATTTT. The chain combines TRBV5-6 with TRBJ1-5, with 8 bases aligning to TRBD1. The CDR3 sequence is 14 residues long. Germline CDR1 and CDR2: SGHDT and YYEEEE. The J segment lost 6 bases and the V segment lost 1 base, leaving 3 bases of the junction unmatched.

The chain has TRBV12-2 and TRBJ2-3; the table calls TRBD2, which could not be checked here. TRBV12-2 is a pseudogene. There are 20 residues in the CDR3. CDR3 sequence (DNA): TGTGCAAGTCGCCTACAGGAAATTACTACTAGCGCAACTATCACAGATACGCAGTATTTT. Translated: CASRLQEITTSATITDTQYF.

This chain joins TRBV28 and TRBJ2-5; TRBD2 might be the D (5 bases). The CDR3 is 15 amino acids. V was pared by 2 bases and J by 2 bases, with 12 bases between. Germline V gene lookup returns CDR1 MDHEN and CDR2 SYDVKM. The CDR3 reads CASSLLGWEQETQYF. DNA of the CDR3: TGTGCCAGCAGTTTACTGGGGTGGGAGCAAGAGACCCAGTACTTC.

The rearrangement joins TRBV4-3 to TRBJ2-1, with TRBD2 matching over 7 bases. CDR1 and CDR2 from the germline V gene are LGHNA and YSLEER. The CDR3 sequence is 14 residues long. The ends lost 3 bases at V and 3 bases at J; junction bases unmatched: 2. DNA of the CDR3: TGCGCCAGCAGCCAGCGGACTAGCTACAATGAGCAGTTCTTC. It is translated as CASSQRTSYNEQFF.

The V gene is TRBV30, the J gene TRBJ1-1, with TRBD1 matching 7 bases. CDR1 and CDR2 (germline): GTSNPN, SVGIG (reference sequence). V was pared by 5 bases and J by 2 bases, with 5 bases of the junction left unmatched. The CDR3 has 13 residues. The DNA of the CDR3 is TGTGCCTGGGCCACAGGGGCCAACACTGAAGCTTTCTTT. Its translation is CAWATGANTEAFF.

This chain connects TRBV5-1 to TRBJ2-7; tentative D call: TRBD1 (7 bases). Between the trimmed V and J ends, which lost 2 bases and 3 bases, there was a span of 15 bases. Germline V gene data show CDR1 as SGHRS and CDR2 as YFSETQ. This CDR3 spans 15 amino acids. CDR3 coding DNA: TGCGCCAGCAGCTTCGGAGGGGGCGACCTCTACGAGCAGTACGTC. Translation: CASSFGGGDLYEQYV.

The V and J genes are TRBV21-1 and TRBJ2-7; the table's D gene call, TRBD1, was not cross checked with the DNA. TRBV21-1 is listed as a pseudogene. CDR3 length: 16 amino acids. CDR3 sequence: CASSNSGTGVTYEQYV. In DNA, the CDR3 is TGTGCCAGCAGCAACTCCGGGACAGGGGTAACCTACGAGCAGTACGTC.

The V and J genes are TRBV27 and TRBJ1-2, with a possible D match to TRBD1 (5 bases). This CDR3 contains 17 residues. Trimming cost V 3 bases and J 8 bases, with 25 bases left between them. Germline CDR1 MNHEY, CDR2 SMNVEV (reference sequence). DNA of the CDR3: TGTGCCAGCAGTTTCGAGGGGTTTGGGGGAGGAGGAGGCGGCTACACCTTC. This codes for CASSFEGFGGGGGGYTF.

This clone is a singleton in its sample. This chain connects TRBV30 to TRBJ1-2; D might be TRBD1 (5 bases). This CDR3 has 13 amino acids. The V and J ends lost 4 bases and 5 bases respectively, with 14 bases between them. CDR1 is GTSNPN, CDR2 SVGIG, per germline (reference sequence). Here the CDR3 reads CAWTGIPPYGYTF. CDR3 nucleotides: TGTGCCTGGACAGGGATCCCGCCTTATGGCTACACCTTC. The variable domain in full, with the rest retrieved from reference TRBV30 and TRBJ1-2, is SQTIHQWPATLVQPVGSPLSLECTVEGTSNPNLYWYRQAAGRGLQLLFYSVGIGQISSEVPQNLSASRPQDRQFILSSKKLLLSDSGFYLCAWTGIPPYGYTFGSGTRLTVV.

V usage is TRBV3-1 (or the pseudogene TRBV3-2) and J usage is TRBJ1-2; 10 positions match TRBD1. Germline CDR1 is LGHDT and CDR2 is YNNKEL (reference sequence). Trimming removed 2 bases from V and 7 bases from J; junction bases left unmatched: 13. This CDR3 region has 17 residues. This chain's CDR3 is CASSQQALAGTGVGYTF. CDR3 coding DNA: TGTGCCAGCAGCCAACAAGCCTTGGCCGGGACAGGGGTTGGCTACACCTTC.

The DNA for the CDR3 is TGCGCCAGCAGCCAAACGACAGGCTACACTGAAGCTTTCTTT. Translation gives CASSQTTGYTEAFF. The rearrangement uses TRBV4-1 and TRBJ1-1; D may be TRBD1 (6 bases). CDR3 length equals 14 residues. Trimming stripped 2 bases from V and 3 bases from J, with 10 bases between. Germline V gene data show CDR1 as MGHRA and CDR2 as YSYEKL.

This chain links TRBV19 with TRBJ2-7, with D perhaps TRBD1 (7 bases). The CDR3 covers 14 residues. Germline-derived CDR1 and CDR2 are LNHDA and SQIVND (reference sequence). V was shortened by 6 bases and J by 5 bases, with 17 bases between the two germline ends. CDR3 region: CASSRGALGDEQYV. The CDR3 nucleotides read TGTGCCAGTAGCAGGGGGGCCCTTGGGGACGAGCAGTACGTC.

To note about this clone: Other DNA sequences in the same sample also yield this CDR3. The V call is TRBV6-5, the J call TRBJ1-2, with D maybe TRBD1 (5 bases). In germline, CDR1 is MNHEY, CDR2 SVGAGI. This CDR3 has 13 amino acids. Deletions cut 0 bases from V and 4 bases from J, with 6 bases between. This CDR3 reads CASSYSDSYGYTF. CDR3 sequence (DNA): TGTGCCAGCAGTTACTCAGACAGCTATGGCTACACCTTC.

DNA for the CDR3: TGTGCCAGCAGTGCAGGCGGGAGAATCAATGAGCAGTTCTTC. It translates to CASSAGGRINEQFF. This rearrangement joins TRBV6-2 or TRBV6-3 to TRBJ2-1; 7 bases fit TRBD2. Germline assignment: CDR1 MNHEY and CDR2 SVGEGT. J gave up 6 bases and V 5 bases, and 7 bases lay outside the gene matches. CDR3 size: 14 residues.

The chain is built from TRBV18 and TRBJ1-1; maybe TRBD1 (5 bases). Germline lookup yields CDR1 KGHSH and CDR2 LQKENI. V was trimmed by 2 bases and J by 2 bases, leaving 15 bases between them. The CDR3 loop spans 16 amino acids. As DNA, the CDR3 is TGTGCCAGCTCACCATCCGATCTCGGACACAACACTGAAGCTTTCTTT. This codes for CASSPSDLGHNTEAFF.

V gene TRBV24-1 combines with J gene TRBJ1-2; 8 positions agree with TRBD1. The V gene's germline CDR1 is KGHDR and CDR2 SFDVKD. The CDR3 has 17 amino acids. The V and J ends lost 2 bases and 2 bases, in that order; junction bases with no gene match: 9. The CDR3 nucleotides are TGTGCCACCAGTGATTGGCGGACAGGGAACGGGAACTATGGCTACACCTTC. The encoded protein is CATSDWRTGNGNYGYTF.

The chain couples TRBV27 to TRBJ2-7; possibly TRBD1 for D (6 bases). The CDR3 is 14 amino acids. The V end lost 0 bases, the J end lost 2 bases, and 8 bases lay between the germline ends. Germline V lookup: CDR1 MNHEY, CDR2 SMNVEV (reference sequence). Here the CDR3 reads CASSLSAGAYEQYV. In DNA form, the CDR3 reads TGTGCCAGCAGTTTATCAGCAGGGGCCTACGAGCAGTACGTC.

The chain combines TRBV19 with TRBJ2-1; TRBD2 agrees at 13 bases. The CDR3 length is 19 residues. V dropped 6 bases and J dropped 7; count of bases not matched to a gene: 18. The V gene's germline CDR1 is LNHDA and CDR2 SQIVND (reference sequence). DNA of the CDR3: TGTGCCAGTAGATCCCGGACAGGGAGGACTAGCGGGAGTAATAATGAGCAGTTCTTC. Translating gives CASRSRTGRTSGSNNEQFF.

This chain connects TRBV3-1 (or the pseudogene TRBV3-2) to TRBJ1-6, with 7 bases that match TRBD1. The CDR3 sequence is 16 residues long. The J segment lost 0 bases and the V segment lost 4 bases, leaving 3 bases of the junction unmatched. Germline CDR1 reads LGHDT; CDR2 reads YNNKEL (reference sequence). The CDR3: CASSPGGSSYNSPLHF. CDR3 sequence (DNA): TGTGCCAGCAGCCCAGGGGGAAGCTCCTATAATTCACCCCTCCACTTT.

The rearrangement links TRBV5-4 to TRBJ2-3; TRBD1 is a possible D gene (5 bases). CDR3 size: 15 residues. With 0 bases removed from V and 0 bases from J, the gap between germline ends came to 8 bases. The germline gives CDR1 SGHNT, CDR2 YYREEE (reference sequence). Written as DNA, the CDR3 is TGTGCCAGCAGCTTGGCGACAGCTAGCACAGATACGCAGTATTTT. Amino acids: CASSLATASTDTQYF.

Regarding this clone: Distinct nucleotide sequences in the sample also encode this CDR3. The chain is built from TRBV7-2 and TRBJ1-2; 7 bases map to TRBD1. There are 13 residues in the CDR3. Germline V lookup: CDR1 SGHTA, CDR2 FQGNSA. The J segment lost 5 bases and the V segment lost 4 bases, leaving 4 bases of the junction unmatched. The CDR3: CASSYGTDYGYTF. CDR3 DNA sequence: TGTGCCAGCAGCTACGGGACAGATTATGGCTACACCTTC.